This T cell receptor beta chain was sequenced in a study of patients with pleural tuberculosis. TCRdb re-derived calls from the reads in MiXCR, one entry per CDR3 protein. Of about 50,000 distinct CDR3 sequences listed, about 7.3% are singletons. This clonotype was found a few times. The germline V and J ends were trimmed by 4 bases and 0 bases, with 8 bases remaining between them. The CDR3 contains 13 residues. Germline CDR1 reads SQVTM; CDR2 reads ANQGSEA. The source of this sequence is a human donor with pleural tuberculosis. The chain uses TRBV29-1 and TRBJ2-3; no firm D call. The chain's CDR3 is CSVATASTDTQYF. In DNA, the CDR3 is TGCAGCGTTGCTACGGCTAGCACAGATACGCAGTATTTT.